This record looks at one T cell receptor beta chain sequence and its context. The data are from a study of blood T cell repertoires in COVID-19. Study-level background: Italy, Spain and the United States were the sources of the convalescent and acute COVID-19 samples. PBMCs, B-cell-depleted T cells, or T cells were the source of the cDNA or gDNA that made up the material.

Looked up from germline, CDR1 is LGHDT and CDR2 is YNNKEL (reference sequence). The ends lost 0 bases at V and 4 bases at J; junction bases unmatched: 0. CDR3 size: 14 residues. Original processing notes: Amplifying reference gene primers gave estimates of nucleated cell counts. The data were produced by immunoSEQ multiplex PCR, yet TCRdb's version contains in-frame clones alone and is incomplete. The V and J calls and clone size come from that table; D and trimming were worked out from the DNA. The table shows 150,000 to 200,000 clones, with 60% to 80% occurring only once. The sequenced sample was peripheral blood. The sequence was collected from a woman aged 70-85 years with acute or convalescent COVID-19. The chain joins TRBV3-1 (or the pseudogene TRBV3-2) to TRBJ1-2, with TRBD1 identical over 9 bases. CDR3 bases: TGTGCCAGCAGCCAAGAGGGACAGGGCTATGGCTACACCTTC. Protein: CASSQEGQGYGYTF.